The next 11 T cell receptor beta chains were all read from a single sample in a study of T cell responses to AZD1222 COVID-19 vaccine (dated by TCRdb to the early 2020s). The method behind the library was the immunoSEQ multiplex PCR assay. Held by TCRdb, this immuneACCESS table contains in-frame sequences only and omits some clones. Under half of the omission traces to an unresolved V gene where checked; the cause of the rest is unknown. Across this sample there are 130,000 or so clones, with about nine tenths seen only once. In total, the top ten clones hold approximately 7.5% of the sample. This specimen's time point label, interpreted: baseline before first vaccination. Sequencing was performed on peripheral blood, taken on day 0 of AZD1222 vaccination. The receptors here all came from an adult in good health.

This clone was seen a single time. The chain couples TRBV19 to TRBJ2-3; a possible D gene is TRBD2 (6 bases). CDR3 size: 16 residues. V was trimmed by 5 bases and J by 4 bases, leaving 19 bases between them. Germline V CDR1 and CDR2: LNHDA, SQIVND (reference sequence). CDR3 loop: CASSLGPPTSPDTQYF. CDR3 DNA: TGTGCCAGTAGTCTCGGGCCCCCCACTAGCCCAGATACGCAGTATTTT.

The rearrangement joins TRBV6-6 to TRBJ1-2; possibly TRBD1 for D (6 bases). Per the germline V gene, CDR1 is MNHNY and CDR2 is SVGAGI (reference sequence). V was shortened by 6 bases and J by 4 bases, with 21 bases between the two germline ends. CDR3 length equals 16 residues. The CDR3 DNA reads TGTGCCAGCAGCGCGGGTAGGGGGACCAACACCTATGGCTACACCTTC. Its protein product is CASSAGRGTNTYGYTF.

J is TRBJ1-5 and V is TRBV6-5; possibly TRBD1 for D (6 bases). V lost 6 bases and J lost 7, with 10 bases in between. There are 12 residues in the CDR3. CDR1 and CDR2 (germline): MNHEY, SVGAGI. CDR3 sequence (DNA): TGTGCCAGCAGGACAGGAGGGCAGCCCCAGCATTTT. Its translation is CASRTGGQPQHF.

This clone has a single count. CDR3 amino acids: CASSVGPTPIGGEQFF. In DNA, the CDR3 is TGTGCCAGCAGCGTAGGACCAACTCCTATCGGGGGTGAGCAGTTCTTC. This chain joins TRBV9 and TRBJ2-1; tentative D call: TRBD2 (6 bases). The germline gives CDR1 SGDLS, CDR2 YYNGEE. There are 16 residues in the CDR3. V lost 0 bases, J lost 9 bases, and 19 bases lay in between.

This clone has just one count. V is TRBV28 and J is TRBJ2-2, with 9 bases identical to TRBD2. Looked up from germline, CDR1 is MDHEN and CDR2 is SYDVKM. CDR3 length: 15 residues. V lost 3 bases and J lost 7; bases outside the gene matches: 6. CDR3 loop: CASSFVAGVGGELFF. CDR3 sequence (DNA): TGTGCCAGCAGTTTTGTAGCGGGAGTGGGCGGGGAGCTGTTTTTT.

The gene calls are TRBV19 and TRBJ1-5, with 9 bases matching TRBD1. V was clipped by 4 bases and J by 3 bases; unmatched bases: 13. CDR1 LNHDA and CDR2 SQIVND come from the germline V gene (reference sequence). The CDR3 length is 18 residues. CDR3 loop: CASSTGGQGAGFNQPQHF. In DNA form, the CDR3 reads TGTGCCAGTAGTACGGGGGGACAGGGTGCGGGGTTCAATCAGCCCCAGCATTTT.

The chain has TRBV28 and TRBJ1-5; the D gene is possibly TRBD1 (5 bases). The CDR3 spans 16 residues. The V end lost 2 bases, the J end lost 5 bases, and 16 bases lay between the germline ends. Germline CDR1 MDHEN, CDR2 SYDVKM. The CDR3 reads CASSLRVGENYQPQHF. As DNA, the CDR3 is TGTGCCAGCAGTTTAAGGGTAGGGGAGAATTATCAGCCCCAGCATTTT.

This clone showed up just once. V usage is TRBV6-6 and J usage is TRBJ2-7; TRBD2 matches 14 bases. V was pared by 6 bases and J by 4 bases, with 8 bases of the junction left unmatched. The CDR3 is 16 residues long. CDR1 is MNHNY, CDR2 SVGAGI, per germline (reference sequence). The CDR3 region is CASSKTGTSGSYEQYF. In DNA, the CDR3 is TGTGCCAGCAGCAAGACGGGGACTAGCGGGAGTTACGAGCAGTACTTC.

The genes are TRBV27 and TRBJ1-1; D ambiguous. CDR3 size: 13 residues. Trimming shortened V by 2 bases and J by 7 bases, and 11 bases separated the two germline ends. Germline V gene lookup returns CDR1 MNHEY and CDR2 SMNVEV (reference sequence). The CDR3 coding sequence is TGTGCCAGCAGTTTAGTAGAGGGTGGTGAAGCTTTCTTT. This codes for CASSLVEGGEAFF.

The J gene is TRBJ2-3, the V gene TRBV5-1; perhaps D is TRBD1 or TRBD2 (6 bases each). The length of the CDR3 is 18 residues. V was clipped by 4 bases and J by 6 bases, with 27 bases between them. Germline CDR1 SGHRS, CDR2 YFSETQ. CDR3: CASSHGLGGASGADTQYF. Written as DNA, the CDR3 is TGCGCCAGCAGCCACGGTTTGGGGGGCGCGAGTGGCGCGGATACGCAGTATTTT. Full variable domain (outside the CDR3, taken from reference TRBV5-1 and TRBJ2-3): KAGVTQTPRYLIKTRGQQVTLSCSPISGHRSVSWYQQTPGQGLQFLFEYFSETQRNKGNFPGRFSGRQFSNSRSEMNVSTLELGDSALYLCASSHGLGGASGADTQYFGPGTRLTVL.

The chain links TRBV5-1 to TRBJ2-1, with D possibly being TRBD2 (6 bases). CDR1 SGHRS and CDR2 YFSETQ come from the germline V gene. Deletions cut 4 bases from V and 0 bases from J, with 11 bases between. CDR3 size: 15 residues. For the CDR3, the DNA is TGCGCCAGCAGCGGCGGGGCAAGCTCCTACAATGAGCAGTTCTTC. It translates to CASSGGASSYNEQFF.